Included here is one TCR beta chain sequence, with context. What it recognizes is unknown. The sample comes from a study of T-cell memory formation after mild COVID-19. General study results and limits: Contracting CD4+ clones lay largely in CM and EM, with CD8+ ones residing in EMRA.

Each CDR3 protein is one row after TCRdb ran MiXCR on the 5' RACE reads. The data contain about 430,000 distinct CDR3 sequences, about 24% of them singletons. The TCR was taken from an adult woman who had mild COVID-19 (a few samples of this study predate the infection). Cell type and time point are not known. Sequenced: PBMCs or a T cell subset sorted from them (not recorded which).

The CDR3 reads CTTEQNTEAFF. CDR3 DNA sequence: TGCACCACGGAACAGAACACTGAAGCTTTCTTT. The gene calls are TRBV29-1 and TRBJ1-1; D unclear. Germline lookup yields CDR1 SQVTM and CDR2 ANQGSEA. CDR3 length: 11 amino acids.